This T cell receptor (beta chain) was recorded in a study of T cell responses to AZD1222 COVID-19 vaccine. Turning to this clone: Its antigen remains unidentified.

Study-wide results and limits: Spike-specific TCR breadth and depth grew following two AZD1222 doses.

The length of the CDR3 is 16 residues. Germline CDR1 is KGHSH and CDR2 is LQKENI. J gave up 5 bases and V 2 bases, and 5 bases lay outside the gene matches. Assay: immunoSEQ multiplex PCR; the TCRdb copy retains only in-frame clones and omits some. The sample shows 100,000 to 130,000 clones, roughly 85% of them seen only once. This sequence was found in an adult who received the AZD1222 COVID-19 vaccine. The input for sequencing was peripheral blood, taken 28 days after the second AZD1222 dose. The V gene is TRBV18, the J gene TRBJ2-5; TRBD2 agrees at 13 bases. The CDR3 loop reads CASSPTSGGAGETQYF. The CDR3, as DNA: TGTGCCAGCTCACCAACTAGCGGGGGGGCCGGTGAGACCCAGTACTTC. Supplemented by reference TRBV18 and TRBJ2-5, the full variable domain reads NAGVMQNPRHLVRRRGQEARLRCSPMKGHSHVYWYRQLPEEGLKFMVYLQKENIIDESGMPKERFSAEFPKEGPSILRIQQVVRGDSAAYFCASSPTSGGAGETQYFGPGTRLLVL.